Listed here is a single TCR beta chain. Trimming took off 5 bases at V and 0 bases at J, with 7 bases between the two ends. This CDR3 contains 14 residues. Germline CDR1 KGHDR, CDR2 SFDVKD. Second-dose intervals of approximately 4 or approximately 12 weeks were pooled. Clones were read by immunoSEQ multiplex PCR, and TCRdb kept only the in-frame ones, dropping some. The repertoire has fewer than 150,000 clones, around nine tenths of them found once; the top ten carry 9% to 9.5%. This entry belongs to a study of T cell responses to AZD1222 COVID-19 vaccine. The chain uses TRBV24-1 and TRBJ2-1; D call uncertain. This clonotype was sampled from an adult who received the AZD1222 COVID-19 vaccine. This sample comprised peripheral blood, obtained 28 days after the second AZD1222 dose. The CDR3: CATSAEPSYNEQFF. For the CDR3, the DNA is TGTGCCACCAGTGCTGAACCCTCCTACAATGAGCAGTTCTTC.